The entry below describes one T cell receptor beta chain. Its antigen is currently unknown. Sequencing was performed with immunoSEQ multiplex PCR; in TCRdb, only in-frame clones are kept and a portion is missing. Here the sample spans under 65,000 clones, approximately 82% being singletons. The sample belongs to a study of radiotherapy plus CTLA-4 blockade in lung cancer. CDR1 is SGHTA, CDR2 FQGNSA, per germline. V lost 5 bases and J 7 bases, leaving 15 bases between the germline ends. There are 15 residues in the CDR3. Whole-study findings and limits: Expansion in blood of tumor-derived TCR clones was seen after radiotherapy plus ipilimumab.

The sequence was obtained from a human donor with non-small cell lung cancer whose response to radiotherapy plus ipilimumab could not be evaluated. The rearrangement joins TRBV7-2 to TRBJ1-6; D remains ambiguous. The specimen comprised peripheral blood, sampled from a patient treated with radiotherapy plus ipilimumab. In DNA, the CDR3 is TGTGCCAGCAGCGAGGGATTTCTTCTAAATTCACCCCTCCACTTT. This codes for CASSEGFLLNSPLHF.